A few counts support the clone carrying this T cell receptor (beta chain). The germline CDR1 and CDR2 sequences are MDHEN and SYDVKM. The CDR3 spans 16 residues. V lost 7 bases, J lost 10 bases, and 17 bases stayed unmatched. The data are from a study of PD-L1 blockade in urothelial cancer. Study-level background: Between 0 and 3 chemotherapy regimens preceded treatment for each patient. The authors examined blood 3 weeks (second dose) and 6 weeks after treatment start.

Time point reported: peripheral blood 6 weeks after treatment start. Spiked synthetic TCR analogs estimated absolute template abundance per PCR. Generated by immunoSEQ multiplex PCR, the TCRdb table keeps only in-frame clones and is missing some. The sample records around 120,000 clones, about 89% being singletons. The source was PBMCs, collected around atezolizumab (anti-PD-L1) treatment. The rearrangement uses TRBV28 and TRBJ2-1, with TRBD2 matching 9 bases. The receptor was derived from a man in his 60s with urothelial cancer. The CDR3 nucleotides read TGTGCCAGCAATCCCCGGCGACTAGCGGTGATCGGGGAGCAGTTCTTC. Encoded protein: CASNPRRLAVIGEQFF. The variable domain in full, with the rest retrieved from reference TRBV28 and TRBJ2-1, is DVKVTQSSRYLVKRTGEKVFLECVQDMDHENMFWYRQDPGLGLRLIYFSYDVKMKEKGDIPEGYSVSREKKERFSLILESASTNQTSMYLCASNPRRLAVIGEQFFGPGTRLTVL.